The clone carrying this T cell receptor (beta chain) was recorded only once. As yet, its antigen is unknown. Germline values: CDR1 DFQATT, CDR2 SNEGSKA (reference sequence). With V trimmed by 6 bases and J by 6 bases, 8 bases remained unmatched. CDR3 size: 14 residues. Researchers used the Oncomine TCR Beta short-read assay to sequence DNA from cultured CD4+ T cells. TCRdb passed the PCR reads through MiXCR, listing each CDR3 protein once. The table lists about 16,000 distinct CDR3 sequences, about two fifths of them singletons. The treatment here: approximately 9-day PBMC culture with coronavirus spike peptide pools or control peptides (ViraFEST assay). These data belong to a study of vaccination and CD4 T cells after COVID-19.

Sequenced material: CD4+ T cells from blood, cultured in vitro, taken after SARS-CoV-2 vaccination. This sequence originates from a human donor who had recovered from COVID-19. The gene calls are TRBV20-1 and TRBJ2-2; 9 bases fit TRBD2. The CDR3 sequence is CSATLAGEAGELFF. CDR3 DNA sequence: TGCAGTGCCACGTTAGCGGGAGAAGCCGGGGAGCTGTTTTTT.